This T cell receptor (beta chain) was identified in a study of cytomegalovirus exposure and HLA in healthy donors. Study observations and caveats: Subsequent analysis of the 120 or so validation repertoires found a tendency for first-cohort TCR clusters to co-occur.

With regard to this clone: What it recognizes is unknown.

Generated by immunoSEQ multiplex PCR, the TCRdb table keeps only in-frame clones and is missing some. Here the sample spans about 110,000 clones, around 85% being singletons. V trimming: 6 bases; J trimming: 8 bases; junction bases outside the gene matches: 9. CDR3 length: 13 amino acids. Per germline, CDR1 LNHDA and CDR2 SQIVND (reference sequence). This clonotype originated in a woman younger than 30 in good health and CMV-seronegative. Source material: PBMCs. The gene calls are TRBV19 and TRBJ1-2; 7 bases match TRBD1. The CDR3 region is CASRSRRGGGYTF. CDR3 DNA sequence: TGTGCCAGTAGGTCGAGGAGAGGGGGCGGCTACACCTTC.